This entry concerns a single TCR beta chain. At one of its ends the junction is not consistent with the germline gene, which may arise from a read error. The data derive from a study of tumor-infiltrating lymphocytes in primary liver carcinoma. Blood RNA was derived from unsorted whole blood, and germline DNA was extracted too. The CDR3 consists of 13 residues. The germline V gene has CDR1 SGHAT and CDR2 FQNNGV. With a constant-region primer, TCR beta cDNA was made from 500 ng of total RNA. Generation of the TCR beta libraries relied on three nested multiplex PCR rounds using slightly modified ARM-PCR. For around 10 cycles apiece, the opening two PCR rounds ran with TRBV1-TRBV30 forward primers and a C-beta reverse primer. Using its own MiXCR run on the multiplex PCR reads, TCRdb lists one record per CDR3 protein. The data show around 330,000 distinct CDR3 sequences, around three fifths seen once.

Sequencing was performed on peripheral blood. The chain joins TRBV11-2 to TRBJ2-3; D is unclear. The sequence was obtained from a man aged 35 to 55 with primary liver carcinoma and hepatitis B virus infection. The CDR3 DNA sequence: TGTGCCATCAGCCTTGGCCGCACAGATACGCAGTATTTT. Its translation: CAISLGRTDTQYF.